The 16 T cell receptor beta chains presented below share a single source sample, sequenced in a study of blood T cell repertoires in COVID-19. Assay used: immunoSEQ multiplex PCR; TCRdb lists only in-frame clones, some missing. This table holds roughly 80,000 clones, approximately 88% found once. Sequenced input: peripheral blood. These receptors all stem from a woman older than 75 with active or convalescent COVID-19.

CDR3 sequence reads: CASRSQGLGSPLHF. CDR3 nucleotide sequence: TGTGCCAGCAGATCCCAGGGCCTGGGCTCACCCCTCCACTTT. The chain combines TRBV27 with TRBJ1-6; D might be TRBD1 (5 bases). The CDR3 is made up of 14 amino acids. Germline loops: CDR1 MNHEY, CDR2 SMNVEV (reference sequence). The V end was cut by 6 bases, the J end by 10 bases, with 16 bases between.

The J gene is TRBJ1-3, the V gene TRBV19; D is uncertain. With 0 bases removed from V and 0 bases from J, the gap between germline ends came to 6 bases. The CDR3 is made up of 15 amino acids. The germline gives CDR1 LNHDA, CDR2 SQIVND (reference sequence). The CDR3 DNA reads TGTGCCAGTAGTATAGATCGGAGCTCTGGAAACACCATATATTTT. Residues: CASSIDRSSGNTIYF.

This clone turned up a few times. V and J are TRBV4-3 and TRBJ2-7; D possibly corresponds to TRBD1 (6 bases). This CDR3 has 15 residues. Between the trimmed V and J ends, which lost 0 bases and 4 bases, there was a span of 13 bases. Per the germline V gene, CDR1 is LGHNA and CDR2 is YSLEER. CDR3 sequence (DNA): TGCGCCAGCAGCCAAGAGGCACAGGGATTTTACGAGCAGTACTTC. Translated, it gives CASSQEAQGFYEQYF.

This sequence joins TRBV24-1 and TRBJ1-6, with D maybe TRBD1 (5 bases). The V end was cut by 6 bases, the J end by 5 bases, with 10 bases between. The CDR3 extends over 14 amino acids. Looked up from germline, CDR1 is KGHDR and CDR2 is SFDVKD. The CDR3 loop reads CATSRAGNNSPLHF. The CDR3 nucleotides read TGTGCCACCAGTCGGGCAGGGAATAATTCACCCCTCCACTTT.

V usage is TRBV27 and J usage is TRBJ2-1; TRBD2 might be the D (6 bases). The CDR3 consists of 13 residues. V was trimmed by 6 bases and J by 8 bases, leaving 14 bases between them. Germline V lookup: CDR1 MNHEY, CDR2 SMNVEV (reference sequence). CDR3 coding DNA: TGTGCCAGCAGCCGACTAGGACTCCATGAGCAGTTCTTC. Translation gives CASSRLGLHEQFF.

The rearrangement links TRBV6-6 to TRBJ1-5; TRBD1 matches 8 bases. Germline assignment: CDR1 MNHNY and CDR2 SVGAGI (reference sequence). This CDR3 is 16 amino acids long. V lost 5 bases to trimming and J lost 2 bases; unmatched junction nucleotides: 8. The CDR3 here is CASSKGDRGRNQPQHF. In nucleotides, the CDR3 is TGTGCCAGCAGTAAGGGAGACAGGGGACGCAATCAGCCCCAGCATTTT.

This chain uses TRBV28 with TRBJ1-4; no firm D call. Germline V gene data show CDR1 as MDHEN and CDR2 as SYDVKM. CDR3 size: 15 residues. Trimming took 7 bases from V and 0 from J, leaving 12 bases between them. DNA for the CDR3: TGTGCCAGCAATGGGCCTTCTGCAACTAATGAAAAACTGTTTTTT. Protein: CASNGPSATNEKLFF.

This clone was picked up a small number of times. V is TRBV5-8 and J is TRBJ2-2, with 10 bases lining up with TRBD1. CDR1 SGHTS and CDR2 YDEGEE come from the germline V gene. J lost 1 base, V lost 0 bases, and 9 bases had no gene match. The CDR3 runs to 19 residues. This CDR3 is CASSLAWDRGLLNTGELFF. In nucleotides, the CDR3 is TGTGCCAGCAGCTTGGCCTGGGACAGGGGCCTTCTGAACACCGGGGAGCTGTTTTTT.

CDR3 in DNA: TGTGCCAGCAGCCGGTTCACACAGGGCTACGAGCAGTACTTC. This translates into CASSRFTQGYEQYF. V gene TRBV5-5 combines with J gene TRBJ2-7; TRBD1 is a possible D gene (6 bases). Between the trimmed V and J ends, which lost 4 bases and 3 bases, there was a span of 14 bases. This CDR3 has 14 residues. Germline V CDR1 and CDR2: SGHKS, YYEKEE (reference sequence).

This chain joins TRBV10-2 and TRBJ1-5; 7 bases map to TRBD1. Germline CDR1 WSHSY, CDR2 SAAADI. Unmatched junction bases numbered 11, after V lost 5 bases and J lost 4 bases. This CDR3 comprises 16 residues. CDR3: CASSTLRTGPNQPQHF. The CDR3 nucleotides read TGCGCCAGCAGTACCCTCAGGACAGGTCCAAATCAGCCCCAGCATTTT.

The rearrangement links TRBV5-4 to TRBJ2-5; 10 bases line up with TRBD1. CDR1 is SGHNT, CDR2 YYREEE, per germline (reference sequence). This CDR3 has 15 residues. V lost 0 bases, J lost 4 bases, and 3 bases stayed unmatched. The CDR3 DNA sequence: TGTGCCAGCAGCTTGGGGGACAGGGGAATAGAGACCCAGTACTTC. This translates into CASSLGDRGIETQYF.

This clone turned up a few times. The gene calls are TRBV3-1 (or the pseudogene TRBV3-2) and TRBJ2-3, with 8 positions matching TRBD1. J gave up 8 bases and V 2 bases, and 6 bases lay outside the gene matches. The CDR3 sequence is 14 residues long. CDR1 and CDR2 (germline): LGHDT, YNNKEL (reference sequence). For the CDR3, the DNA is TGTGCCAGCAGCCAACCCGGGACAGGCGGTACGCAGTATTTT. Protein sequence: CASSQPGTGGTQYF.

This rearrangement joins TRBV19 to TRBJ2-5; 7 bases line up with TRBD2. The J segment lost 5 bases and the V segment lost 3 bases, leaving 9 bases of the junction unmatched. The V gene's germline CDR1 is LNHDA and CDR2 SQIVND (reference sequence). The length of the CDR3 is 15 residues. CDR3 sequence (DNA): TGTGCCAGTAGTATGGGGCCCGGGAGGAAGGAGACCCAGTACTTC. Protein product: CASSMGPGRKETQYF.

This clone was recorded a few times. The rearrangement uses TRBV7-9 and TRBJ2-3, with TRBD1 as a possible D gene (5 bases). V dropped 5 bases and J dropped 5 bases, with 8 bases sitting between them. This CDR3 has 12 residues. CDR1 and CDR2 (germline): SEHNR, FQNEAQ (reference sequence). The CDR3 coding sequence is TGTGCCAGCAGCACAAGGGGAGATACGCAGTATTTT. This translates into CASSTRGDTQYF.

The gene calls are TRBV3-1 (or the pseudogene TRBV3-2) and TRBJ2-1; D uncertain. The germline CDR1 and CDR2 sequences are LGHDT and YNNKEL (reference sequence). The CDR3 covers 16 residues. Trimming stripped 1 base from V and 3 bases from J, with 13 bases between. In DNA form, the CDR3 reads TGTGCCAGCAGCCAAGGATCGCTCCCACTCTACAATGAGCAGTTCTTC. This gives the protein CASSQGSLPLYNEQFF.

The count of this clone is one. The CDR3 is CASSLVAGELGKTQYF. CDR3 nucleotide sequence: TGTGCCAGCAGCTTGGTGGCGGGAGAGCTGGGAAAGACCCAGTACTTC. V and J are TRBV7-6 and TRBJ2-5; 7 bases fit TRBD2. The V and J ends lost 3 bases and 6 bases, in that order; junction bases with no gene match: 13. Germline CDR1 is SGHVS and CDR2 is FNYEAQ. The CDR3 runs 16 residues.